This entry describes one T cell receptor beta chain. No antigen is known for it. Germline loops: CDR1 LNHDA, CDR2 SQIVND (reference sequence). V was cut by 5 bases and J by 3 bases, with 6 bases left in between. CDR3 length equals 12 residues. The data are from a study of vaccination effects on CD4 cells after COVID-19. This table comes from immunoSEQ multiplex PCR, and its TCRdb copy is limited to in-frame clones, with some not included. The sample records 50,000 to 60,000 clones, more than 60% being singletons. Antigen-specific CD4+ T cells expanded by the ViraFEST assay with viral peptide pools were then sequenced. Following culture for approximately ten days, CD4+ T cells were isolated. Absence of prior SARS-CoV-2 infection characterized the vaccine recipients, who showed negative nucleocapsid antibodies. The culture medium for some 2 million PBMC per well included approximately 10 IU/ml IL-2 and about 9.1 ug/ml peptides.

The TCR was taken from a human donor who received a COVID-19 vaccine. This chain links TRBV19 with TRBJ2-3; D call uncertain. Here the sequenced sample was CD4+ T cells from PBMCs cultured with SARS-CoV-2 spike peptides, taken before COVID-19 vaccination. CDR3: CASSETTDTQYF. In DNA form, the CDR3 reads TGTGCCAGTAGTGAGACAACAGATACGCAGTATTTT.